What follows are 23 T cell receptor beta chains derived from one specimen sequenced in a study of CXCR3-negative and CXCR3-positive naive CD8 T cells. General study points: CXCR3-positive naive cells had TRB CDR3s that were more hydrophobic than CXCR3-negative naive cells had.

Antigens for these TCRs are unknown. The method, 5' RACE with UMI labels, was used to prepare the TRB cDNA libraries. TCRdb re-called the 5' RACE reads, yielding one record per CDR3 amino acid sequence without DNA. The sample includes some 140,000 distinct CDR3 sequences. Material: naive CXCR3+ CD8+ T cells from blood. Specified subset: CD45RO-CCR7+CD27+CD95- naive CD8+ T cells expressing CXCR3 (TNR3+). The origin of the receptors is a human donor in good health. Some clones in this sample may be carry-over from other donors' samples.

The chain combines TRBV6-2 or TRBV6-3 with TRBJ1-5. The CDR3 is 14 amino acids. Germline CDR1 MNHEY, CDR2 SVGEGT. Here the CDR3 reads CASTQEIINQPHHF.

V and J are TRBV11-2 and TRBJ2-3; TCRdb indicates TRBD2, and absent DNA this call remains unverified. Germline CDR1 SGHAT, CDR2 FQNNGV. There are 15 residues in the CDR3. The CDR3: CASSLSQGQPDTQYF.

The chain's CDR3 is CASSAQIQGADEQYF. This chain uses TRBV9 with TRBJ2-7; TCRdb picks TRBD1, but there is no DNA to check that call. The CDR3 totals 15 residues. CDR1 and CDR2 from the germline V gene are SGDLS and YYNGEE.

This chain connects TRBV6-5 to TRBJ2-2. CDR3 size: 16 residues. The germline CDR1 and CDR2 sequences are MNHEY and SVGAGI. This CDR3 reads CASSYSQDPKAGELFF.

The chain joins TRBV5-1 to TRBJ2-5; TCRdb's D gene call, TRBD2, goes unchecked for lack of DNA. The CDR3 is 15 residues long. Germline V gives CDR1 SGHRS, CDR2 YFSETQ. This CDR3 is CASSFLGPMGETQYF.

The rearrangement links TRBV2 to TRBJ1-5; TCRdb's assignment of TRBD1 cannot be checked, as there is no DNA. Per germline, CDR1 SNHLY and CDR2 FYNNEI. The CDR3 runs 15 residues. The chain's CDR3 is CASTEGWGPQQPQHF.

This sequence joins TRBV5-4 and TRBJ2-2; as DNA is missing, the TRBD2 call by TCRdb cannot be tested. The CDR3 consists of 15 residues. CDR1 and CDR2 from the germline V gene are SGHNT and YYREEE (reference sequence). CDR3 loop: CASSRPPLNTGELFF.

The V call is TRBV21-1, the J call TRBJ1-2; without DNA, the TCRdb call of TRBD1 cannot be checked. TRBV21-1 is a documented pseudogene. CDR3 length: 15 residues. This CDR3 is CASSKAGQGSHGYTF.

The chain links TRBV7-6 to TRBJ2-3; TCRdb outputs TRBD1, but without DNA this stays unchecked. The germline gives CDR1 SGHVS, CDR2 FNYEAQ. The CDR3 runs to 19 residues. CDR3 region: CASSDSPTGTSILTDTQHF.

V gene TRBV21-1 combines with J gene TRBJ2-5; TCRdb's assignment of TRBD1 cannot be checked, as there is no DNA. TRBV21-1 is annotated as a pseudogene. The CDR3 contains 16 residues. The CDR3 protein is CASSKVAGLGQETQYF.

The chain joins TRBV5-6 to TRBJ2-1; TCRdb selects TRBD2, and the lack of DNA leaves this call unchecked. Germline values: CDR1 SGHDT, CDR2 YYEEEE. The CDR3 loop spans 15 amino acids. This CDR3 is CASSFGTSVYNEQFF.

The rearrangement joins TRBV7-8 to TRBJ2-7. Germline values: CDR1 SGHVS, CDR2 FQNEAQ. This CDR3 contains 12 residues. The chain's CDR3 is CASSLGVQEQYF.

The J gene is TRBJ2-7, the V gene TRBV29-1. The CDR3 is made up of 12 amino acids. Germline V gives CDR1 SQVTM, CDR2 ANQGSEA. The CDR3 loop reads CSVEGQTYERYF.

This chain joins TRBV5-5 and TRBJ2-7. CDR1 and CDR2 from the germline V gene are SGHKS and YYEKEE (reference sequence). There are 13 residues in the CDR3. CDR3 amino acids: CASSPWASYEQYF.

CDR3 region: CASSWSRSGTSGGYEQYF. This chain links TRBV28 with TRBJ2-7; TCRdb gives TRBD2 as the D gene, but with no DNA this cannot be confirmed. The CDR3 has 18 residues. Germline V CDR1 and CDR2: MDHEN, SYDVKM.

This chain joins TRBV11-1 and TRBJ1-2; the TCRdb D gene call, TRBD1, has no DNA to confirm it. The CDR3 has 14 residues. In germline, CDR1 is SGHAT, CDR2 FQDESV (reference sequence). The CDR3 sequence is CASRGDSFVYGYTF.

This chain joins TRBV7-3 and TRBJ2-1. This CDR3 has 14 amino acids. CDR1 and CDR2 from the germline V gene are SGHTA and FQGTGA. CDR3 sequence: CASSLFGSDNEQFF.

The rearrangement links TRBV20-1 to TRBJ1-1; TCRdb outputs TRBD1, but without DNA this stays unchecked. Germline assignment: CDR1 DFQATT and CDR2 SNEGSKA (reference sequence). The CDR3 length is 13 residues. CDR3 loop: CSAREAPNTEAFF.

The chain carries TRBV7-9 and TRBJ1-1; TCRdb designates TRBD1, a call that cannot be tested without DNA. The CDR3 has 16 amino acids. Germline CDR1 and CDR2: SEHNR and FQNEAQ (reference sequence). The CDR3 loop reads CASSPGQGEVNTEAFF.

V is TRBV15 and J is TRBJ2-1; TCRdb outputs TRBD1, but without DNA this stays unchecked. CDR1 LNHNV and CDR2 YYDKDF come from the germline V gene (reference sequence). The CDR3 is made up of 14 amino acids. The chain's CDR3 is CATTADRVSNEQFF.

The gene calls are TRBV7-8 and TRBJ2-1; lacking DNA, the TRBD1 call made by TCRdb goes unchecked. The length of the CDR3 is 15 residues. Per the germline V gene, CDR1 is SGHVS and CDR2 is FQNEAQ. CDR3: CASSPGRTAYNEQFF.

The chain is built from TRBV7-2 and TRBJ1-2; TCRdb proposes TRBD1, but this gene call is untestable without DNA. This CDR3 contains 15 residues. Per the germline V gene, CDR1 is SGHTA and CDR2 is FQGNSA. CDR3 loop: CASSLWDSSNYGYTF. The whole variable domain, remainder taken from reference TRBV7-2 and TRBJ1-2, is GAGVSQSPSNKVTEKGKDVELRCDPISGHTALYWYRQSLGQGLEFLIYFQGNSAPDKSGLPSDRFSAERTGGSVSTLTIQRTQQEDSAVYLCASSLWDSSNYGYTFGSGTRLTVV.

The V and J genes are TRBV21-1 and TRBJ2-5. TRBV21-1 represents a pseudogene. This CDR3 comprises 15 residues. The CDR3 sequence: CASSKVAGVQETQYF.